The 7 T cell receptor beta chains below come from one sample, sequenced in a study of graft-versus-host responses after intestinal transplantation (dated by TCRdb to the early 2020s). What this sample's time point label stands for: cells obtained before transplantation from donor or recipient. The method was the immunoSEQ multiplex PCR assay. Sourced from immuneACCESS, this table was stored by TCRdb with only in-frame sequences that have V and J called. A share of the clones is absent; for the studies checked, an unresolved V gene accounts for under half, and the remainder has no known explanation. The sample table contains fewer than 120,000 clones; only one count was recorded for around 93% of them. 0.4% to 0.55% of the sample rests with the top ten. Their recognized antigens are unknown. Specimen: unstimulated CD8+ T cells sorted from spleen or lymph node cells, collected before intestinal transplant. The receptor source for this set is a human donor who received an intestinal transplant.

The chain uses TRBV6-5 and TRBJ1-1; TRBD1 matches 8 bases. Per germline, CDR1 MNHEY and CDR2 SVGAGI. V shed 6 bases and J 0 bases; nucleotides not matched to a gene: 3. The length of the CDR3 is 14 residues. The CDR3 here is CASRGGQVNTEAFF. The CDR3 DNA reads TGTGCCAGCAGAGGGGGACAGGTGAACACTGAAGCTTTCTTT.

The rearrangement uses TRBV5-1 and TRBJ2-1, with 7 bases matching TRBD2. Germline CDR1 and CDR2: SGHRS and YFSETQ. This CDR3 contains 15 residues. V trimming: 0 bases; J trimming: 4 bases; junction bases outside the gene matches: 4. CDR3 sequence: CASSLEMGGYNEQFF. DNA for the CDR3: TGCGCCAGCAGCTTGGAGATGGGAGGGTACAATGAGCAGTTCTTC.

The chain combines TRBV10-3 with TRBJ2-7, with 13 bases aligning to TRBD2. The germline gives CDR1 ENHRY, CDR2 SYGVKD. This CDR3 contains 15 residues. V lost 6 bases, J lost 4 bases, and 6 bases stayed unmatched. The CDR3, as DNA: TGTGCCATCAGGCCTGGACTAGCGGGAGATTACGAGCAGTACTTC. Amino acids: CAIRPGLAGDYEQYF.

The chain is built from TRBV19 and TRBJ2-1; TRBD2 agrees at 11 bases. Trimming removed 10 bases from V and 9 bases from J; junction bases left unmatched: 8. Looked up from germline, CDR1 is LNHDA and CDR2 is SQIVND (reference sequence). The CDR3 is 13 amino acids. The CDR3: CATLAGGFGEQFF. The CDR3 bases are TGTGCCACTTTAGCGGGAGGGTTCGGTGAGCAGTTCTTC.

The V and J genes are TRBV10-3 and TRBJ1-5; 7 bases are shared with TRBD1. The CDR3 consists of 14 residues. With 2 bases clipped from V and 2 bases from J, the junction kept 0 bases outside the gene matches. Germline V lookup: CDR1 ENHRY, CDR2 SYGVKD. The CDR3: CAISEGQGNQPQHF. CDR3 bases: TGTGCCATCAGTGAGGGACAGGGCAATCAGCCCCAGCATTTT.

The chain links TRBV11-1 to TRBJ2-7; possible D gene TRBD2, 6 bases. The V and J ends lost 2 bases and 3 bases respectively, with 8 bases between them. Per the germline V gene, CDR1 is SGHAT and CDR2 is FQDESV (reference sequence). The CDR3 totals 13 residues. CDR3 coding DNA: TGTGCCAGCAGCTTAACGGGGGACTACGAGCAGTACTTC. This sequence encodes CASSLTGDYEQYF.

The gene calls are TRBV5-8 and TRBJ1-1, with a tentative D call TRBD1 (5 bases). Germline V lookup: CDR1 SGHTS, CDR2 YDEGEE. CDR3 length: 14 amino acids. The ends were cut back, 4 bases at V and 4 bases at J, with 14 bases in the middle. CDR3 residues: CASSLGPRGTEAFF. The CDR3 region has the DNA TGTGCCAGCAGCCTAGGACCTAGGGGCACTGAAGCTTTCTTT.